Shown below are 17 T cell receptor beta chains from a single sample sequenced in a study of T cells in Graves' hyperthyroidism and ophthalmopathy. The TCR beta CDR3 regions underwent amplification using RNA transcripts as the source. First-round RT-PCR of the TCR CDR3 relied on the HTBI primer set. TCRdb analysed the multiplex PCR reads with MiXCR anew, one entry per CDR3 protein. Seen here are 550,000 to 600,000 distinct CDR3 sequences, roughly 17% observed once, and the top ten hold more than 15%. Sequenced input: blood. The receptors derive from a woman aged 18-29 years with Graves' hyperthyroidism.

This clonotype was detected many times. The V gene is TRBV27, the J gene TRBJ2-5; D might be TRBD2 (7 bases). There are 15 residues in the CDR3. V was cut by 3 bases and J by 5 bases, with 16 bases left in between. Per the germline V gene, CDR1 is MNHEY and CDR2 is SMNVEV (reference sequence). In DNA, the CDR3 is TGTGCCAGCAGTTTTACCGGGGGGCCGGATGAGACCCAGTACTTC. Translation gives CASSFTGGPDETQYF.

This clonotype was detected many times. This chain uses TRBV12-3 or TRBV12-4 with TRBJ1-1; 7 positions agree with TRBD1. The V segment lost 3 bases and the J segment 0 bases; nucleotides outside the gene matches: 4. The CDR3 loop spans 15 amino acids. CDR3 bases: TGTGCCAGCAGTTTCCGCAGGGGGGTGAACACTGAAGCTTTCTTT. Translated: CASSFRRGVNTEAFF.

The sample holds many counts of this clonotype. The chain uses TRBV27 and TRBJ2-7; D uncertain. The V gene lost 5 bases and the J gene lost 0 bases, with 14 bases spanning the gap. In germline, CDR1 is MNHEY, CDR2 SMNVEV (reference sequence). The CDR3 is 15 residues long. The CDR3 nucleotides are TGTGCCAGCAGTCTCGTAGGCCCGAGCTCCTACGAGCAGTACTTC. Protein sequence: CASSLVGPSSYEQYF.

The chain's CDR3 is CASRDSRRLAEDTGELFF. The CDR3 coding sequence is TGTGCCAGCAGGGACTCCAGGCGACTAGCGGAGGACACCGGGGAGCTGTTTTTT. V gene TRBV12-3 or TRBV12-4 combines with J gene TRBJ2-2, with TRBD2 matching 9 bases. CDR3 length: 18 residues. V shed 6 bases and J 3 bases; nucleotides not matched to a gene: 14.

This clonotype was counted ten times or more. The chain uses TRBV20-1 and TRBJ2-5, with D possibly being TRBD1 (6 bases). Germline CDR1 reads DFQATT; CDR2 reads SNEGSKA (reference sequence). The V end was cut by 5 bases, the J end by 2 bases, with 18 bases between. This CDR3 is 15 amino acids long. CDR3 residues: CSARKGQGSQETQYF. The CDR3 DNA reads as TGCAGTGCTCGGAAGGGGCAGGGGTCACAAGAGACCCAGTACTTC.

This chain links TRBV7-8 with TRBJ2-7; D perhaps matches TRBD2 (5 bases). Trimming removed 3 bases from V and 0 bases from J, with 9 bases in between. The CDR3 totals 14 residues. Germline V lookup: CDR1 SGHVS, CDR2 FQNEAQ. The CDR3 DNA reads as TGTGCCAGCAGCTTGTCCGGGAACTCCTACGAGCAGTACTTC. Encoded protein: CASSLSGNSYEQYF.

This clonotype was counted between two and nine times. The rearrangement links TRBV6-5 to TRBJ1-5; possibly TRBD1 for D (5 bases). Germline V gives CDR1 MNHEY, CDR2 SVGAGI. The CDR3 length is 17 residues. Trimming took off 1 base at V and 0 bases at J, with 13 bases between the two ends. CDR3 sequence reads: CASSYWLTETSNQPQHF. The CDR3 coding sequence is TGTGCCAGCAGTTACTGGTTGACAGAGACTAGCAATCAGCCCCAGCATTTT.

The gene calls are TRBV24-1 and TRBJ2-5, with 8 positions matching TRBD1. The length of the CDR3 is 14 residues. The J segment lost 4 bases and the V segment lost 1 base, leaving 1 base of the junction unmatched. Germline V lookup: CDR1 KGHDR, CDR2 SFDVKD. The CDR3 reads CATSDFGQGETQYF. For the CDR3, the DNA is TGTGCCACCAGTGATTTCGGACAGGGAGAGACCCAGTACTTC.

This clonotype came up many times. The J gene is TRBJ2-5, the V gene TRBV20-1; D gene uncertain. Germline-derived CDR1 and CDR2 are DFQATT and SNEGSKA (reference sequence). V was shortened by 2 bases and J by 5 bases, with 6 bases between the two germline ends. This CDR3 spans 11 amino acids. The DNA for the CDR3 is TGCAGTGCTAGACATATGGAGACCCAGTACTTC. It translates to CSARHMETQYF.

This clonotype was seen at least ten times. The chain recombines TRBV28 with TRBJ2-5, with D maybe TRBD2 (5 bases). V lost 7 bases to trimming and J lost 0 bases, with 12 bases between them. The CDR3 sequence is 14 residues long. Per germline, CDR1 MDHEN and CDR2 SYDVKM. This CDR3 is CASKGGGDQETQYF. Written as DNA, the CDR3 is TGTGCCAGCAAAGGAGGTGGGGACCAAGAGACCCAGTACTTC.

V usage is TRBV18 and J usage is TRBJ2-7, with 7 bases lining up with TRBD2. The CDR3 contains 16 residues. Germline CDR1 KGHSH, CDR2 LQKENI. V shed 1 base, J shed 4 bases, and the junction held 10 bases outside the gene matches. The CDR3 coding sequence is TGTGCCAGCTCACCACGGCCGAGACTAGCAAGTTACGAGCAGTACTTC. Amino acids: CASSPRPRLASYEQYF. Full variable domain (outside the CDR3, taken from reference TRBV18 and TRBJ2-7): NAGVMQNPRHLVRRRGQEARLRCSPMKGHSHVYWYRQLPEEGLKFMVYLQKENIIDESGMPKERFSAEFPKEGPSILRIQQVVRGDSAAYFCASSPRPRLASYEQYFGPGTRLTVT.

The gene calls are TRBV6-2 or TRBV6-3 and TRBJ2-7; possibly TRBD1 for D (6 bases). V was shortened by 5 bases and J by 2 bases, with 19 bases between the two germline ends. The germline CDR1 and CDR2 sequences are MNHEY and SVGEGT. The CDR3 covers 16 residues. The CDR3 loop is CASSDPDRSDTYEQYF. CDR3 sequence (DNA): TGTGCCAGCAGTGACCCCGACAGGTCGGATACCTACGAGCAGTACTTC.

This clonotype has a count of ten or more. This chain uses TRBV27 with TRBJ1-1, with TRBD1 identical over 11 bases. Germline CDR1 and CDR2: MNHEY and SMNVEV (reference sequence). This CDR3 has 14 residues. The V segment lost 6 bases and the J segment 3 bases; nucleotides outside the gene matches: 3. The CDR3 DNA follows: TGTGCCAGCAGAGGACAGGGGGCTTACACTGAAGCTTTCTTT. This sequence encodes CASRGQGAYTEAFF.

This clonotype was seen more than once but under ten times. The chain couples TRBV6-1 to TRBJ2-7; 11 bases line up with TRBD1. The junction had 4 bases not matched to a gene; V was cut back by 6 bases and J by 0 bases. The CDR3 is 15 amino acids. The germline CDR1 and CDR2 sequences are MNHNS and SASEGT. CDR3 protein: CASSWTGGASYEQYF. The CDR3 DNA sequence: TGTGCCAGCAGCTGGACAGGGGGCGCCTCCTACGAGCAGTACTTC.

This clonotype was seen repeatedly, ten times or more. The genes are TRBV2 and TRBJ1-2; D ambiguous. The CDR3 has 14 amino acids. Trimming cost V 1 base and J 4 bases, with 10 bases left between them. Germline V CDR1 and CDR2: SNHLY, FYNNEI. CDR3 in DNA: TGTGCCAGCAGTGAAGTGATTCCCTTCTATGGCTACACCTTC. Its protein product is CASSEVIPFYGYTF.

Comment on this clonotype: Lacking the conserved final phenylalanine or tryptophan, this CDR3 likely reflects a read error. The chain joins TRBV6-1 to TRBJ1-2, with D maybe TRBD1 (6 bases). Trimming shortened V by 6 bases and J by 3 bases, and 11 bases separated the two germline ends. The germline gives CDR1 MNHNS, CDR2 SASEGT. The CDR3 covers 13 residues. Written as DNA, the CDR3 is TGTGCCAGCAGGACAGGATTTGACTATGGCTACACCCTC. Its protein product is CASRTGFDYGYTL.

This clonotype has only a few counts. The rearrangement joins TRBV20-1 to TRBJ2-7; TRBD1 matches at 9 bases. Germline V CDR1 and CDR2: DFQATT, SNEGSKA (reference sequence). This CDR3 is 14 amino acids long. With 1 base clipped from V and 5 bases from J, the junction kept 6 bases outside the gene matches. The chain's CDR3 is CSARGTGARHEQYF. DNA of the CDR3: TGCAGTGCTAGAGGGACAGGGGCGCGTCACGAGCAGTACTTC.